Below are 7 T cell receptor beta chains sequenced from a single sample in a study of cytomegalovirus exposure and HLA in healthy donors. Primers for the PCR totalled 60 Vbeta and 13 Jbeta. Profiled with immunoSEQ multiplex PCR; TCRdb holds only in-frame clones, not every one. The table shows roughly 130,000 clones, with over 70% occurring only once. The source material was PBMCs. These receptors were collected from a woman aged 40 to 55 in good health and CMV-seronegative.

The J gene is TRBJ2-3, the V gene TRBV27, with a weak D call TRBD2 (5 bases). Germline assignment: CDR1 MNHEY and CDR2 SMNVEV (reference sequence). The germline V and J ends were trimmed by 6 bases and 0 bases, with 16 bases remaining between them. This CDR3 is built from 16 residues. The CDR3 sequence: CASSPTGSSSTDTQYF. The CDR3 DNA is TGTGCCAGCAGCCCTACGGGGTCCTCTAGCACAGATACGCAGTATTTT.

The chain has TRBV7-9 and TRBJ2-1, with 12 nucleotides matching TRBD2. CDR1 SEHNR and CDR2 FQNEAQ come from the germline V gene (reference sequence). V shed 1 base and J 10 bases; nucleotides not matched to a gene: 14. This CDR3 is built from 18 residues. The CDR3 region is CASSLEASGRARSFEQFF. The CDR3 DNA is TGTGCCAGCAGCTTAGAGGCTAGCGGGAGGGCCCGTTCATTCGAGCAGTTCTTC.

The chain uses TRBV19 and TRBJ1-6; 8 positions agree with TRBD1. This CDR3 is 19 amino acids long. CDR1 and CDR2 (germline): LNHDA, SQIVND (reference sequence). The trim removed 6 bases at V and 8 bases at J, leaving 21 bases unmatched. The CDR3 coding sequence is TGTGCCAGTAGCCCGGGGACAGGTCTCGTAGGATTTAGTGATTCACCCCTCCACTTT. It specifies CASSPGTGLVGFSDSPLHF.

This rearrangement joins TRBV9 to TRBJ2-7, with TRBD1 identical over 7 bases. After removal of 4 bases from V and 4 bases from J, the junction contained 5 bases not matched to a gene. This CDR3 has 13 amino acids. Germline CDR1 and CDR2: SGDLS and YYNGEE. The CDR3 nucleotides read TGTGCCAGCAGCCCCAACAGGGGATACGAGCAGTACTTC. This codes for CASSPNRGYEQYF.

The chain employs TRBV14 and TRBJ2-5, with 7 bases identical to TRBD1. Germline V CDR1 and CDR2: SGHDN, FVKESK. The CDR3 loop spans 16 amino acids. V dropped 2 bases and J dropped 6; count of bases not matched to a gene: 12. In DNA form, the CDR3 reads TGTGCCAGCAGCCAAAGCGCCGGGACAGTGCCTCAGACCCAGTACTTC. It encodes CASSQSAGTVPQTQYF.

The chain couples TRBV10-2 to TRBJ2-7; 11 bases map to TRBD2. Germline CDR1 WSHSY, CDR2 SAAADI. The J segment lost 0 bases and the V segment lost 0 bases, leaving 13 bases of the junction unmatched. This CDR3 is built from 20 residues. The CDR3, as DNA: TGCGCCAGCAGTGAGTCGCGACTAGCGGGGCCGGGGGGGAGCTCCTACGAGCAGTACTTC. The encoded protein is CASSESRLAGPGGSSYEQYF.

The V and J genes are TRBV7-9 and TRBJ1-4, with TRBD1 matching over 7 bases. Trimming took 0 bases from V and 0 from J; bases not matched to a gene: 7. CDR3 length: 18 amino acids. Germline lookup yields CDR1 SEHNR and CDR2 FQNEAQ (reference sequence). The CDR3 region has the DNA TGTGCCAGCAGCTTAGCCGGGACAGCAATTGCAACTAATGAAAAACTGTTTTTT. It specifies CASSLAGTAIATNEKLFF.